The 7 T cell receptor beta chains below were found in one sample sequenced in a study of shared clonotypes between healthy human individuals. Using immunoSEQ multiplex PCR, the repertoire was profiled, and TCRdb retains in-frame clones only, with some absent. The sample lists around 500,000 clones; 70% to 85% were seen once. Sequencing used PBMCs. Receptors were obtained from a woman in her thirties or forties in good health. Some clones in this sample may be carry-over from other donors' samples.

Comments on this clone: One junction end disagrees with the germline gene, perhaps due to a read error. The chain employs TRBV11-2 and TRBJ2-5, with 9 bases aligning to TRBD2. Germline values: CDR1 SGHAT, CDR2 FQNNGV. The CDR3 extends over 15 amino acids. In nucleotides, the CDR3 is TGCGCCAGCAGCCACAGACTAGCGGTACAAGAGACCCAGTACTTC. It is translated as CASSHRLAVQETQYF.

The V call is TRBV4-1, the J call TRBJ2-1; D is undetermined. The germline V and J ends were trimmed by 0 bases and 6 bases, with 15 bases remaining between them. The CDR3 is 16 residues long. Germline V gene sequence: CDR1 MGHRA, CDR2 YSYEKL. CDR3 region: CASSQDVYARANEQFF. DNA for the CDR3: TGCGCCAGCAGCCAAGATGTTTACGCACGGGCCAATGAGCAGTTCTTC.

Only a few counts were recorded for this clone. This chain joins TRBV10-3 and TRBJ1-3; D possibly corresponds to TRBD1 (5 bases). The germline V and J ends were trimmed by 10 bases and 0 bases, with 13 bases remaining between them. In germline, CDR1 is ENHRY, CDR2 SYGVKD. The CDR3 spans 14 residues. As DNA, the CDR3 is TGTGCCACCGGCGACAGCCACTCTGGAAACACCATATATTTT. Amino acid sequence: CATGDSHSGNTIYF.

The gene calls are TRBV27 and TRBJ2-7, with TRBD2 matching over 9 bases. The trim removed 3 bases at V and 7 bases at J, leaving 7 bases unmatched. This CDR3 contains 14 residues. Per the germline V gene, CDR1 is MNHEY and CDR2 is SMNVEV (reference sequence). The CDR3 DNA sequence: TGTGCCAGCAGTTTCCGTAGCGGGAGTGGTGAGCAGTACTTC. This codes for CASSFRSGSGEQYF.

In the case of this clone: The same CDR3 arises from other DNA sequences in this sample as well. The rearrangement links TRBV30 to TRBJ1-2; TRBD1 is a possible D gene (6 bases). The germline V gene has CDR1 GTSNPN and CDR2 SVGIG (reference sequence). The germline V and J ends were trimmed by 3 bases and 2 bases, with 7 bases remaining between them. This CDR3 region has 12 residues. CDR3 region: CAWSRGNYGYTF. CDR3 sequence (DNA): TGTGCCTGGAGCAGGGGAAACTATGGCTACACCTTC. Supplemented by reference TRBV30 and TRBJ1-2, the full variable domain reads SQTIHQWPATLVQPVGSPLSLECTVEGTSNPNLYWYRQAAGRGLQLLFYSVGIGQISSEVPQNLSASRPQDRQFILSSKKLLLSDSGFYLCAWSRGNYGYTFGSGTRLTVV.

The chain uses TRBV5-1 and TRBJ2-1; 7 bases agree with TRBD2. The CDR3 covers 15 residues. Germline assignment: CDR1 SGHRS and CDR2 YFSETQ. The V and J ends lost 4 bases and 4 bases, in that order; junction bases with no gene match: 8. The DNA of the CDR3 is TGCGCCAGCAGCGACGCTAGCGGAACTTACAATGAGCAGTTCTTC. It is translated as CASSDASGTYNEQFF.

The chain joins TRBV18 to TRBJ1-5; 10 nucleotides match TRBD1. This CDR3 is built from 14 residues. V shed 4 bases, J shed 7 bases, and the junction held 4 bases outside the gene matches. The germline V gene has CDR1 KGHSH and CDR2 LQKENI. The CDR3 loop is CASSLGQGKQPQHF. Here the CDR3 DNA reads TGTGCCAGCTCACTGGGACAGGGGAAGCAGCCCCAGCATTTT.